This TCR beta chain was recorded in a study of somatic mutations in cytotoxic T cells in rheumatoid arthritis (dated by TCRdb to the late 2010s). Regarding the complete study: Peripheral blood (just under 31 ml EDTA) was collected from patients immediately after diagnosis and before any treatment began. Patients and controls did not essentially differ in median age, which was nearly identical between the groups. The study asked whether expanded CD8+ T-cell clones in newly diagnosed, untreated rheumatoid arthritis carry somatic mutations, and used TCRB deep sequencing to characterize clonality. TCRB deep sequencing covered approximately 64 patients with rheumatoid arthritis along with some 22 healthy controls. Sorted V beta1+ cells also underwent TCRB sequencing, and some V beta antibody-stained T-cell populations were flow-sorted at nearly 100% purity on a FACSAria II or Sony SH800. General findings and caveats noted by the study authors: The antigen targets of the expanded CD8+ clones were unknown, and absence from virus-specific databases did not rule out viral specificity. The largest CD8+ clone made up more than 20% of CD8+ cells in about an eighth of the roughly 65 patients, and blood and synovial fluid shared several identical CD8+ TCRB sequences. CD8+ T-cell clonality in rheumatoid arthritis patients was not significantly different from that in age-matched healthy controls. An increase of CD8+ clonality with age was seen in patients (Spearman r of about 0.49) but not in healthy controls. The slight TRBV07 underrepresentation in patients was not adjusted for multiple comparisons.

For this clone: The clone's antigen remains unknown. Base-call qualities are not available, and no considerably larger clone is one nucleotide away.

CDR3 length: 13 amino acids, cysteine to phenylalanine. Kept here is only the CDR3 DNA, which spans 39 bases and is read in frame from base 1. V was cut back by 3 bases and J by 7 bases, leaving a gap of 12 bases between them. Sequences MNHEY (CDR1) and SVGAGI (CDR2) are obtained from the germline V gene. The immunoSEQ assay was applied to genomic DNA for TCRB CDR3 sequencing. In the authors' own workflow: Only a few patient CD8+ clones larger than 1% matched published virus-specific TCRB sequences when compared against them. Nothing other than productive TCRB rearrangements was included in the analyses. Clonality was calculated as a Shannon entropy-based productive clonality index, and a clone was defined by a unique TCRB CDR3 sequence. Repertoire overlap for a pair of samples was computed from each clone's template counts relative to total templates per sample. Flow cytometry-measured V-gene usage correlated with V-gene usage from TCRB sequencing, with a Spearman r of approximately 0.66. TCRdb carries this immuneACCESS record with in-frame sequences only. Its versions omit some clonotypes, under half of them owing to an unresolved V gene in the studies checked, with the rest unexplained. The V and J calls and clone size come from that table; D and trimming were worked out from the DNA. Within this sample are 14,000 or so clones, with 70% to 75% of them counted one time only. In total, the top ten clones hold 11% to 15% of the sample.

Flow cytometry confirmed the purity of CD4+ and CD8+ cells that had been isolated by positive magnetic bead selection on an AutoMACS. After a first flow cytometry screen using a TCR V beta antibody panel, clonal expansions were characterized through TCRB deep sequencing of sorted CD8+ fractions. Peripheral blood mononuclear cells were isolated by Ficoll-Paque PLUS density gradient separation. DNA was extracted from CD4-enriched, CD8-enriched or PBMC samples with Nucleospin Tissue or Tissue XS kits and quantified with a Qubit 2.0 fluorometer. The rearrangement combines TRBV6-5 with TRBJ1-2, and possibly TRBD1, on 6 matching bases. The receptor's source is an adult with rheumatoid arthritis. The sample consisted of CD8+ T cells sorted from blood. The DNA sequence is TGTGCCAGCAGTTATCGGGGGGGCAGTGGCTACACCTTC. This sequence encodes CASSYRGGSGYTF.